Presented here are 22 T cell receptor beta chains from one specimen sequenced in a study of OX40 agonist ivuxolimab in advanced cancers. Produced via immunoSEQ multiplex PCR; TCRdb's table is partial and in-frame only. The table lists about 61,000 clones, around 89% of them singletons. Here the sequenced sample was CD4+ or CD8+ T cells sorted from blood, taken in a trial of the OX40 agonist ivuxolimab. The receptors derive from an adult with an advanced solid tumor such as melanoma, head and neck, liver or kidney cancer.

The rearrangement links TRBV28 to TRBJ2-1; weak D call: TRBD2 (6 bases). Germline V gives CDR1 MDHEN, CDR2 SYDVKM. Trimming cost V 5 bases and J 5 bases, with 22 bases left between them. This CDR3 is 17 amino acids long. CDR3 sequence (DNA): TGTGCCAGCAGTCCCGGGGTTTTGGGAGGCTTCCACAATGAGCAGTTCTTC. This encodes CASSPGVLGGFHNEQFF.

This clone was seen a single time. This chain joins TRBV7-9 and TRBJ2-3; TRBD1 aligns across 8 bases. Per the germline V gene, CDR1 is SEHNR and CDR2 is FQNEAQ (reference sequence). The CDR3 runs to 15 residues. The junction had 4 bases not matched to a gene; V was cut back by 5 bases and J by 0 bases. CDR3 sequence reads: CASSNRGVSTDTQYF. DNA for the CDR3: TGTGCCAGCAGCAACAGGGGGGTTAGCACAGATACGCAGTATTTT.

The table lists this clone with a count of one. The chain carries TRBV27 and TRBJ2-7, with D maybe TRBD1 (6 bases). The ends were cut back, 4 bases at V and 2 bases at J, with 15 bases in the middle. CDR3 length: 15 amino acids. Germline V lookup: CDR1 MNHEY, CDR2 SMNVEV (reference sequence). In DNA form, the CDR3 reads TGTGCCAGCAGTTGGGAGACAGGTGGGACCTACGAGCAGTACTTC. Translated: CASSWETGGTYEQYF.

The V call is TRBV11-3, the J call TRBJ2-1, with 10 bases lining up with TRBD2. Unmatched junction bases numbered 8, after V lost 5 bases and J lost 1 base. The CDR3 totals 17 residues. The germline V gene encodes CDR1 SGHNT and CDR2 YENEEA. DNA for the CDR3: TGTGCCAGCAGCCCCGACATAGCGGGAGGATCCTACAATGAGCAGTTCTTC. It yields the protein CASSPDIAGGSYNEQFF.

V usage is TRBV6-1 and J usage is TRBJ2-7; 13 bases map to TRBD2. Germline lookup yields CDR1 MNHNS and CDR2 SASEGT. The CDR3 consists of 18 residues. V was pared by 6 bases and J by 6 bases, with 17 bases of the junction left unmatched. For the CDR3, the DNA is TGTGCCAGCAGGGAACTAGCGGGAGGGCCCTCGGTCGGGGTCGAGCAGTACTTC. This sequence encodes CASRELAGGPSVGVEQYF.

This sequence joins TRBV14 and TRBJ1-3, with D uncertain. CDR1 SGHDN and CDR2 FVKESK come from the germline V gene. CDR3 length: 16 residues. V was pared by 0 bases and J by 4 bases, with 13 bases between. The CDR3 sequence: CASSQDVYLEGNTIYF. In DNA, the CDR3 is TGTGCCAGCAGCCAAGATGTTTATCTTGAGGGAAACACCATATATTTT.

The chain employs TRBV19 and TRBJ1-2; D uncertain. V gave up 3 bases and J gave up 4 bases, with 12 bases separating them. Germline V gene data show CDR1 as LNHDA and CDR2 as SQIVND (reference sequence). The length of the CDR3 is 14 residues. The CDR3 sequence is CASSINHGIYGYTF. The CDR3 DNA sequence: TGTGCCAGTAGTATTAACCACGGCATCTATGGCTACACCTTC. The variable domain in full, completed from reference TRBV19 and TRBJ1-2, reads DGGITQSPKYLFRKEGQNVTLSCEQNLNHDAMYWYRQDPGQGLRLIYYSQIVNDFQKGDIAEGYSVSREKKESFPLTVTSAQKNPTAFYLCASSINHGIYGYTFGSGTRLTVV.

The V and J genes are TRBV4-3 and TRBJ1-2; 8 nucleotides line up with TRBD1. The trim removed 0 bases at V and 5 bases at J, leaving 5 bases unmatched. The CDR3 has 15 amino acids. Germline V gives CDR1 LGHNA, CDR2 YSLEER. This CDR3 reads CASSQERQGTYGYTF. The CDR3 DNA follows: TGCGCCAGCAGCCAAGAGCGACAGGGGACGTATGGCTACACCTTC.

The CDR3 spells CASSPGGTSGSRVPDTQYF. The CDR3 DNA follows: TGTGCCAGCAGTCCCGGGGGGACTAGCGGGAGTCGAGTACCGGATACGCAGTATTTT. The chain has TRBV11-1 and TRBJ2-3, with 14 nucleotides matching TRBD2. The V gene end was trimmed by 6 bases and the J gene end by 6 bases; junction bases not matched to a gene: 17. CDR1 and CDR2 (germline): SGHAT, FQDESV (reference sequence). This CDR3 has 19 amino acids.

CDR3 sequence reads: CSAPDGVNTEAFF. For the CDR3, the DNA is TGCAGCGCCCCCGATGGGGTTAACACTGAAGCTTTCTTT. V gene TRBV29-1 combines with J gene TRBJ1-1; no firm D call. V shed 7 bases and J shed 2 bases, with 14 bases lying between them. Germline CDR1 and CDR2: SQVTM and ANQGSEA. The CDR3 runs 13 residues.

The chain links TRBV5-1 to TRBJ2-1; the D call may be TRBD1 or TRBD2 (6 bases each). Germline V lookup: CDR1 SGHRS, CDR2 YFSETQ. V gave up 5 bases and J gave up 6 bases, with 21 bases separating them. The CDR3 covers 16 residues. The CDR3: CASSGGGRGRPNEQFF. The CDR3 DNA follows: TGCGCCAGCAGTGGTGGGGGGCGGGGTCGTCCCAATGAGCAGTTCTTC.

Only one count was recorded for this clone. The rearrangement uses TRBV6-6 and TRBJ1-1; D unresolved. This CDR3 is 12 amino acids long. Trimming left V 5 bases short and J 1 base short, with 5 bases between. Germline CDR1 reads MNHNY; CDR2 reads SVGAGI (reference sequence). The CDR3 spells CASSLPNTEAFF. The CDR3 DNA reads TGTGCCAGCAGTCTACCGAACACTGAAGCTTTCTTT.

This sequence joins TRBV19 and TRBJ2-5; TRBD2 is a possible D gene (5 bases). V was trimmed by 6 bases and J by 5 bases, leaving 16 bases between them. The CDR3 is 14 amino acids. Germline V gene data show CDR1 as LNHDA and CDR2 as SQIVND (reference sequence). Written as DNA, the CDR3 is TGTGCCAGTAGCACGCCCTGGGAGTTGGAGACCCAGTACTTC. Encoded protein: CASSTPWELETQYF.

The V call is TRBV7-3, the J call TRBJ2-1; 10 bases map to TRBD2. Germline V lookup: CDR1 SGHTA, CDR2 FQGTGA. The CDR3 has 15 amino acids. V dropped 2 bases and J dropped 6; count of bases not matched to a gene: 4. The CDR3 coding sequence is TGTGCCAGCAGCTTAGGGTCTAGCGGGAGCAATGAGCAGTTCTTC. This sequence encodes CASSLGSSGSNEQFF.

The V call is TRBV5-1, the J call TRBJ2-7; 7 bases align to TRBD2. Germline loops: CDR1 SGHRS, CDR2 YFSETQ. Trimming at V came to 6 bases and at J to 0 bases, leaving 9 bases not matched to a gene. The CDR3 runs to 15 residues. For the CDR3, the DNA is TGCGCCAGCAAGGGAAGCGGGGTAAGCTCCTACGAGCAGTACTTC. Translation: CASKGSGVSSYEQYF. Combining the CDR3 with reference TRBV5-1 and TRBJ2-7 gives the whole variable domain KAGVTQTPRYLIKTRGQQVTLSCSPISGHRSVSWYQQTPGQGLQFLFEYFSETQRNKGNFPGRFSGRQFSNSRSEMNVSTLELGDSALYLCASKGSGVSSYEQYFGPGTRLTVT.

V and J are TRBV23-1 and TRBJ2-1; no definite D call. TRBV23-1 is an ORF, with its function uncertain. The germline V and J ends were trimmed by 8 bases and 8 bases, with 10 bases remaining between them. The CDR3 is made up of 11 amino acids. The CDR3 loop reads CASRTRYEQFF. CDR3 sequence (DNA): TGCGCCAGCCGCACGAGGTATGAGCAGTTCTTC.

This chain links TRBV13 with TRBJ2-3; no reliable D call. The CDR3 sequence is 13 residues long. With 1 base removed from V and 6 bases from J, the gap between germline ends came to 8 bases. Germline V gives CDR1 PRHDT, CDR2 FYEKMQ (reference sequence). Written as DNA, the CDR3 is TGTGCCAGCAGCTTAGTCTCAAGGGATACGCAGTATTTT. Its translation: CASSLVSRDTQYF. Filled out from reference TRBV13 and TRBJ2-3, the complete variable domain reads AAGVIQSPRHLIKEKRETATLKCYPIPRHDTVYWYQQGPGQDPQFLISFYEKMQSDKGSIPDRFSAQQFSDYHSELNMSSLELGDSALYFCASSLVSRDTQYFGPGTRLTVL.

The chain links TRBV30 to TRBJ1-2; maybe TRBD1 (5 bases). Deletions cut 4 bases from V and 4 bases from J, with 10 bases between. Germline V gene data show CDR1 as GTSNPN and CDR2 as SVGIG (reference sequence). This CDR3 has 12 amino acids. The CDR3 bases are TGTGCCTGGACCCGGGGGGGCTATGGCTACACCTTC. Translating it yields CAWTRGGYGYTF.

The chain combines TRBV7-9 with TRBJ1-1; possible D gene TRBD1, 6 bases. The CDR3 runs to 15 residues. V lost 1 base and J lost 2, with 11 bases in between. The germline V gene has CDR1 SEHNR and CDR2 FQNEAQ (reference sequence). The CDR3 loop is CASSLEIQGNTEAFF. DNA for the CDR3: TGTGCCAGCAGCTTAGAAATACAGGGCAACACTGAAGCTTTCTTT.

This rearrangement joins TRBV27 to TRBJ2-3; no clear D. The V gene lost 5 bases and the J gene lost 6 bases, with 15 bases spanning the gap. This CDR3 region has 14 residues. Germline CDR1 MNHEY, CDR2 SMNVEV (reference sequence). CDR3 coding DNA: TGTGCCAGCAGTCCCTCCCCTACATCGGATACGCAGTATTTT. Amino acids: CASSPSPTSDTQYF.

The CDR3: CASRLRDRAYSYEQYF. The CDR3 DNA reads as TGTGCCAGCCGGCTGCGGGACAGGGCCTACTCCTACGAGCAGTACTTC. The chain combines TRBV5-6 with TRBJ2-7; 9 bases are shared with TRBD1. Germline trimming cut 7 bases from V and 0 bases from J; bases unmatched to any gene: 11. The CDR3 extends over 16 amino acids. Germline CDR1 reads SGHDT; CDR2 reads YYEEEE.

This chain links TRBV6-5 with TRBJ1-2; possible D gene TRBD1, 5 bases. This CDR3 is 14 amino acids long. Germline V gives CDR1 MNHEY, CDR2 SVGAGI. Trimming removed 0 bases at V and 5 bases at J, with 10 bases between. The CDR3 DNA is TGTGCCAGCAGTTACTCGGGTTCAGGGTATGGCTACACCTTC. Protein: CASSYSGSGYGYTF.